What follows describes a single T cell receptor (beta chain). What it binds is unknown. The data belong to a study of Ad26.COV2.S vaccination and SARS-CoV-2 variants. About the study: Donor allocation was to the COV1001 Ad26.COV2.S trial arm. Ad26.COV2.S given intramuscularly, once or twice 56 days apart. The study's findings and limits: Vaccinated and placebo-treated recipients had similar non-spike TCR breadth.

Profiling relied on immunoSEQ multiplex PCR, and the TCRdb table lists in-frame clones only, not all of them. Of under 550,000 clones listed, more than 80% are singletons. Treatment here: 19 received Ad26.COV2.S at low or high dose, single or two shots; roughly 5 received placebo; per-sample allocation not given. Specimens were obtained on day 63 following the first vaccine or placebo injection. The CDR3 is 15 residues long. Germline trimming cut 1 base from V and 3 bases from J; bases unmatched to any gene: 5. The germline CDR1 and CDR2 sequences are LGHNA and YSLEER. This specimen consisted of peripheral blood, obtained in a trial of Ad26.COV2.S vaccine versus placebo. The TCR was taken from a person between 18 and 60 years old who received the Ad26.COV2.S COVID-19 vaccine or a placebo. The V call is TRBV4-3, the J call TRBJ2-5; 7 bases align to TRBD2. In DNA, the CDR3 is TGCGCCAGCAGCCAAGGTGCTAGCGGAAAAGAGACCCAGTACTTC. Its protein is CASSQGASGKETQYF.